This entry lists 22 T cell receptor beta chains sequenced from one sample in a study of technical replicates of blood from four donors. Assay: immunoSEQ multiplex PCR; the TCRdb copy retains only in-frame clones and omits some. The sample yields about 73,000 clones, approximately 93% seen once. Specimen: T cells isolated from PBMCs. These receptors were collected from a human donor in good health.

CDR3 coding DNA: TGTGCCAGCAGCTTAGGGTCGGTTGGGCCTTACAATGAGCAGTTCTTC. It specifies CASSLGSVGPYNEQFF. V is TRBV11-3 and J is TRBJ2-1, with no clear D. This CDR3 is 16 amino acids long. V lost 1 base, J lost 4 bases, and 14 bases lay in between. The germline V gene encodes CDR1 SGHNT and CDR2 YENEEA. Full variable domain (missing parts from reference TRBV11-3 and TRBJ2-1): EAGVVQSPRYKIIEKKQPVAFWCNPISGHNTLYWYLQNLGQGPELLIRYENEEAVDDSQLPKDRFSAERLKGVDSTLKIQPAELGDSAVYLCASSLGSVGPYNEQFFGPGTRLTVL.

The chain joins TRBV30 to TRBJ1-1; unclear D gene. Per germline, CDR1 GTSNPN and CDR2 SVGIG (reference sequence). This CDR3 contains 15 residues. With 0 bases removed from V and 4 bases from J, the gap between germline ends came to 15 bases. As DNA, the CDR3 is TGTGCCTGGAGTGTAAAGGGCCGCGGGATCACTGAAGCTTTCTTT. Translating it yields CAWSVKGRGITEAFF.

The chain employs TRBV5-1 and TRBJ2-1; D unresolved. V shed 1 base and J shed 7 bases, with 9 bases lying between them. Germline V CDR1 and CDR2: SGHRS, YFSETQ. The CDR3 contains 13 residues. Here the CDR3 DNA reads TGCGCCAGCAGCTTGCCCCCCCTGAATGAGCAGTTCTTC. Translation gives CASSLPPLNEQFF. The full variable domain, rest sourced from reference TRBV5-1 and TRBJ2-1, is KAGVTQTPRYLIKTRGQQVTLSCSPISGHRSVSWYQQTPGQGLQFLFEYFSETQRNKGNFPGRFSGRQFSNSRSEMNVSTLELGDSALYLCASSLPPLNEQFFGPGTRLTVL.

The chain joins TRBV9 to TRBJ2-5; 9 positions agree with TRBD2. J lost 5 bases, V lost 3 bases, and 8 bases had no gene match. Looked up from germline, CDR1 is SGDLS and CDR2 is YYNGEE. This CDR3 has 15 residues. The CDR3 sequence is CASSDAGGPGETQYF. The DNA of the CDR3 is TGTGCCAGCAGCGACGCGGGGGGGCCGGGGGAGACCCAGTACTTC.

The chain employs TRBV14 and TRBJ2-7, with D maybe TRBD2 (6 bases). Trimming stripped 3 bases from V and 6 bases from J, with 21 bases between. CDR3 size: 16 residues. Germline V gene sequence: CDR1 SGHDN, CDR2 FVKESK. CDR3 amino acids: CASSQFGLAGGAEQYF. CDR3 bases: TGTGCCAGCAGCCAGTTCGGGTTGGCAGGCGGGGCCGAGCAGTACTTC.

V is TRBV5-4 and J is TRBJ2-2; 11 nucleotides line up with TRBD2. The germline V gene has CDR1 SGHNT and CDR2 YYREEE (reference sequence). V was pared by 2 bases and J by 6 bases, with 3 bases of the junction left unmatched. The CDR3 extends over 15 amino acids. DNA for the CDR3: TGTGCCAGCAGCTTCGAGACTAGCGGGGCCGGGGAGCTGTTTTTT. Translation: CASSFETSGAGELFF.

CDR3 loop: CASSYPRTGNGYGYTF. The CDR3 DNA reads TGTGCCAGCAGTTACCCCCGGACAGGGAACGGATATGGCTACACCTTC. This chain connects TRBV6-6 to TRBJ1-2; TRBD1 aligns across 8 bases. Germline trimming cut 2 bases from V and 5 bases from J; bases unmatched to any gene: 10. Germline V gene data show CDR1 as MNHNY and CDR2 as SVGAGI (reference sequence). This CDR3 is built from 16 residues.

The CDR3: CASTLTGRPYEQYF. In DNA, the CDR3 is TGTGCCAGCACTTTGACAGGGAGACCCTACGAGCAGTACTTC. The rearrangement links TRBV6-5 to TRBJ2-7, with 7 nucleotides matching TRBD1. In germline, CDR1 is MNHEY, CDR2 SVGAGI. This CDR3 region has 14 residues. The ends lost 7 bases at V and 2 bases at J; junction bases unmatched: 8.

The chain combines TRBV7-8 with TRBJ2-7; D perhaps matches TRBD1 (7 bases). This CDR3 region has 15 residues. Per germline, CDR1 SGHVS and CDR2 FQNEAQ. V lost 1 base, J lost 4 bases, and 14 bases lay in between. This CDR3 reads CASSLETGDWYEQYF. DNA of the CDR3: TGTGCCAGCAGCTTAGAAACAGGGGACTGGTACGAGCAGTACTTC.

The rearrangement links TRBV28 to TRBJ2-1; perhaps TRBD2 as D (6 bases). CDR1 and CDR2 from the germline V gene are MDHEN and SYDVKM. CDR3 length: 12 amino acids. V was trimmed by 3 bases and J by 9 bases, leaving 9 bases between them. The CDR3 is CASSLEGTEQFF. CDR3 nucleotide sequence: TGTGCCAGCAGTTTGGAGGGGACTGAGCAGTTCTTC.

The CDR3 coding sequence is TGTGCTAGTGGTCCCATCGGGTGGGAGACTGAAGCTTTCTTT. Translating it yields CASGPIGWETEAFF. The chain couples TRBV12-5 to TRBJ1-1; D gene unclear. Germline V gives CDR1 LGHNT, CDR2 FRNRAP. The CDR3 extends over 14 amino acids. V lost 5 bases and J 5 bases, leaving 15 bases between the germline ends. Together with reference TRBV12-5 and TRBJ1-1, the CDR3 gives the full variable domain: DARVTQTPRHKVTEMGQEVTMRCQPILGHNTVFWYRQTMMQGLELLAYFRNRAPLDDSGMPKDRFSAEMPDATLATLKIQPSEPRDSAVYFCASGPIGWETEAFFGQGTRLTVV.

CDR3 region: CASSQELTASYNSPLHF. CDR3 in DNA: TGTGCCAGCAGCCAGGAACTTACGGCGTCCTATAATTCACCCCTCCACTTT. The chain joins TRBV27 to TRBJ1-6, with D unclear. CDR1 and CDR2 from the germline V gene are MNHEY and SMNVEV (reference sequence). The CDR3 is 17 residues long. V was pared by 6 bases and J by 1 base, with 16 bases between.

CDR3 region: CASSLPKTGAAGKNTEAFF. CDR3 in DNA: TGTGCCAGCAGCTTACCAAAGACAGGGGCCGCAGGGAAGAACACTGAAGCTTTCTTT. This chain uses TRBV11-2 with TRBJ1-1, with 8 bases lining up with TRBD1. The J segment lost 1 base and the V segment lost 2 bases, leaving 15 bases of the junction unmatched. This CDR3 region has 19 residues. CDR1 is SGHAT and CDR2 is FQNNGV in the germline V gene.

The V call is TRBV27, the J call TRBJ2-5, with TRBD2 as a possible D gene (6 bases). V lost 4 bases and J 4 bases, leaving 25 bases between the germline ends. The germline CDR1 and CDR2 sequences are MNHEY and SMNVEV (reference sequence). The CDR3 contains 18 residues. Written as DNA, the CDR3 is TGTGCCAGCAGTTCTAGGGGCGCGTCCTGGGAGGTGGGAGAGACCCAGTACTTC. Protein: CASSSRGASWEVGETQYF.

The chain uses TRBV5-6 and TRBJ2-5; TRBD2 is a possible D gene (5 bases). Per germline, CDR1 SGHDT and CDR2 YYEEEE. The V end was cut by 4 bases, the J end by 5 bases, with 15 bases between. The CDR3 spans 14 residues. The CDR3 reads CASSPAGSPETQYF. The CDR3 nucleotides read TGTGCCAGCAGCCCGGCGGGTAGCCCCGAGACCCAGTACTTC.

This clone was seen just once. The V gene is TRBV5-1, the J gene TRBJ2-3; maybe TRBD2 (6 bases). This CDR3 region has 16 residues. Per germline, CDR1 SGHRS and CDR2 YFSETQ. Trimming took 0 bases from V and 6 from J, leaving 17 bases between them. In nucleotides, the CDR3 is TGCGCCAGCAGCTTGGAGGGGACTCGTCCCCCGGATACGCAGTATTTT. Protein: CASSLEGTRPPDTQYF. The complete variable domain, with remaining parts taken from reference TRBV5-1 and TRBJ2-3, reads KAGVTQTPRYLIKTRGQQVTLSCSPISGHRSVSWYQQTPGQGLQFLFEYFSETQRNKGNFPGRFSGRQFSNSRSEMNVSTLELGDSALYLCASSLEGTRPPDTQYFGPGTRLTVL.

The DNA for the CDR3 is TGTGCCAGCAGCTTAGCGGGCAGGGTCGGTTTCCAAGAGACCCAGTACTTC. It is translated as CASSLAGRVGFQETQYF. The rearrangement joins TRBV7-8 to TRBJ2-5, with a weak D call TRBD1 (5 bases). CDR1 and CDR2 (germline): SGHVS, FQNEAQ. V was cut by 0 bases and J by 1 base, with 15 bases left in between. The CDR3 spans 17 residues.

The chain uses TRBV5-1 and TRBJ2-2; D is unclear. Trimming cost V 0 bases and J 0 bases, with 6 bases left between them. The CDR3 has 15 amino acids. From germline, CDR1 is SGHRS and CDR2 YFSETQ. DNA for the CDR3: TGCGCCAGCAGCTTGGGTACGGCGAACACCGGGGAGCTGTTTTTT. This translates into CASSLGTANTGELFF.

This rearrangement joins TRBV11-2 to TRBJ2-1, with D perhaps matching TRBD2 (5 bases). The V gene lost 5 bases and the J gene lost 0 bases, with 8 bases spanning the gap. Germline values: CDR1 SGHAT, CDR2 FQNNGV. This CDR3 contains 14 residues. CDR3 bases: TGTGCCAGCAGCCCTAGCCCCTCCTACAATGAGCAGTTCTTC. This encodes CASSPSPSYNEQFF.

This chain connects TRBV10-3 to TRBJ2-2; 8 nucleotides line up with TRBD1. The J segment lost 3 bases and the V segment lost 6 bases, leaving 21 bases of the junction unmatched. The CDR3 is made up of 20 amino acids. Germline V gives CDR1 ENHRY, CDR2 SYGVKD. The CDR3 sequence: CAISTPTLDREGTYTGELFF. The DNA of the CDR3 is TGTGCCATCAGCACTCCTACTCTGGACAGGGAAGGAACCTACACCGGGGAGCTGTTTTTT.

J is TRBJ1-1 and V is TRBV28; unclear D gene. This CDR3 spans 13 amino acids. V lost 8 bases and J lost 0, with 10 bases in between. Germline assignment: CDR1 MDHEN and CDR2 SYDVKM. DNA for the CDR3: TGTGCCAGCTGCAGGCCAATGAACACTGAAGCTTTCTTT. This translates into CASCRPMNTEAFF.

The chain combines TRBV29-1 with TRBJ2-1; the D gene is possibly TRBD1 (5 bases). This CDR3 has 17 amino acids. Trimming took off 0 bases at V and 5 bases at J, with 20 bases between the two ends. CDR1 and CDR2 from the germline V gene are SQVTM and ANQGSEA. In DNA form, the CDR3 reads TGCAGCGTTGAAGATGGGGCAGCAGTTCTTCCGGACAATGAGCAGTTCTTC. Its translation: CSVEDGAAVLPDNEQFF.